The clone carrying this T cell receptor (beta chain) was counted many times. Its target is not known. Time point of the sample: pre-sensitization, week 0. The treatment here: therapeutic diphenylcyclopropenone sensitization with weekly scalp DPC. This sample was taken from a study of human T cells and chemical hapten exposure. A single record per CDR3 protein comes from TCRdb applying MiXCR to the RACE reads. The sample consists of about 260,000 distinct CDR3 sequences, over 8% of them appearing once. Trimming took 5 bases from V and 8 from J, leaving 6 bases between them. Germline V CDR1 and CDR2: LGHDT, YNNKEL (reference sequence). The CDR3 sequence is 11 residues long. Study-wide findings and caveats: In comparison with controls, expanded TCRs gave rise to a significantly larger number of large CDR3 similarity clusters.

This chain connects TRBV3-1 to TRBJ1-4; no definite D call. This clonotype originated in a middle-aged woman with alopecia areata. Some clones in this sample may be carry-over from other donors' samples. Source: whole blood, taken in connection with sensitization to the hapten diphenylcyclopropenone (DPC). This chain's CDR3 is CASSEYEKLFF. As DNA, the CDR3 is TGTGCCAGCAGCGAATACGAAAAACTGTTTTTT.